This T cell receptor beta chain is from a study of cytomegalovirus exposure and HLA in healthy donors. PCR primers comprised 60 Vbeta and 13 Jbeta primers. Only in-frame clones appear in the TCRdb table, and some are missing; sequencing was by immunoSEQ multiplex PCR. The sample comprises approximately 170,000 clones, around 81% of which are singletons, and around 1% rests with the top ten. The V end was cut by 0 bases, the J end by 3 bases, with 13 bases between. The CDR3 is 16 residues long. Looked up from germline, CDR1 is SGHDN and CDR2 is FVKESK. The clonotype was recovered from a woman in her thirties or forties in good health and CMV-seronegative. The chain combines TRBV14 with TRBJ2-3, with D possibly matching TRBD2 (6 bases). Sequenced input: PBMCs. CDR3 DNA: TGTGCCAGCAGCCAAGAATGGGGCGGGATAACAGATACGCAGTATTTT. Protein sequence: CASSQEWGGITDTQYF.